Listed below are T cell receptor beta chains from one sample, sequenced in a study of OX40 agonist ivuxolimab in advanced cancers. Clones were read by immunoSEQ multiplex PCR, and TCRdb kept only the in-frame ones, dropping some. The repertoire includes fewer than 95,000 clones, 80% to 90% of them detected once, and approximately 6.3% sits in the top ten. The specimen was CD4+ or CD8+ T cells sorted from blood, collected in a trial of the OX40 agonist ivuxolimab. The receptors were gathered from an adult with an advanced solid tumor such as melanoma, head and neck, liver or kidney cancer. The CDR3 runs from the conserved cysteine through the conserved F or W. Size tells how often a clone was seen (once, few, many) or the class of an expanded clone, and some rows leave it out.

clone size: few; V gene: TRBV28; CDR3 protein: CASRSLLPQPQHF
clone size: .; V gene: TRBV7-2; CDR3 protein: CASSFSGFNTGELFF
clone size: few; V gene: TRBV5-1; CDR3 protein: CASSLNDPNYGYTF
clone size: .; V gene: TRBV28; CDR3 protein: CASSNPGLRSTEAFF
clone size: many; V gene: TRBV4-2; CDR3 protein: CASSQGEGQGVDEQFF
clone size: .; V gene: TRBV28; CDR3 protein: CASRTGTRGYEQYF
clone size: .; V gene: TRBV7-6; CDR3 protein: CASSLDGSSYEQYF
clone size: .; V gene: TRBV9; CDR3 protein: CASSVGLSSYNEQFF
clone size: once; V gene: TRBV13; CDR3 protein: CASSSGQGWYEQYF
clone size: .; V gene: TRBV10-2; CDR3 protein: CASSDRGARDTGELFF
clone size: few; V gene: TRBV7-9; CDR3 protein: CASTGVGNQPQHF
clone size: few; V gene: TRBV6-5; CDR3 protein: CASTHGGELFF
clone size: .; V gene: TRBV29-1; CDR3 protein: CSVVGVAGLSGANVLTF
clone size: few; V gene: TRBV7-6; CDR3 protein: CASSPVGTEAFF
clone size: .; V gene: TRBV6-5; CDR3 protein: CASSYSGPGELFF
clone size: .; V gene: TRBV2; CDR3 protein: CARTGSTDTQYF
clone size: .; V gene: TRBV6-6; CDR3 protein: CASTRPGRVSTDTQYF
clone size: .; V gene: TRBV27; CDR3 protein: CASSLSGGVGEETQYF
clone size: .; V gene: TRBV29-1; CDR3 protein: CSVQRGTF
clone size: .; V gene: TRBV2; CDR3 protein: CASNTGTGLEVAFF
clone size: .; V gene: TRBV28; CDR3 protein: CASSSQTGGDGYGYTF
clone size: .; V gene: TRBV27; CDR3 protein: CASSQGQGAEKLFF
clone size: .; V gene: TRBV7-8; CDR3 protein: CASSSVQGVEGTQYF
clone size: .; V gene: TRBV28; CDR3 protein: CASSSSGQGGEKLFF
clone size: .; V gene: TRBV7-3; CDR3 protein: CASSLTPTSGYEQYF
clone size: .; V gene: TRBV5-6; CDR3 protein: CASSTTGFADEQFF
clone size: .; V gene: TRBV6-5; CDR3 protein: CASTKGGSTNEKLFF
clone size: once; V gene: TRBV25-1; CDR3 protein: CASELGRVPYF
clone size: .; V gene: TRBV25-1; CDR3 protein: CASSSDSRGYGYTF
clone size: .; V gene: TRBV4-2; CDR3 protein: CASSQEGRDSGLAETQYF
clone size: .; V gene: TRBV7-9; CDR3 protein: CASSLVAGNEQYF
clone size: .; V gene: TRBV30; CDR3 protein: CAWRPAVVGSRTEAFF
clone size: .; V gene: TRBV7-3; CDR3 protein: CASSLRQGGSYEQYF
clone size: .; V gene: TRBV6-5; CDR3 protein: CASSRDRSFFTF
clone size: few; V gene: TRBV2; CDR3 protein: CASCGVSYNEQFF
clone size: .; V gene: TRBV6-6; CDR3 protein: CASSYDFRGNTIYF
clone size: .; V gene: TRBV19; CDR3 protein: CASSGPLPPMEQFF
clone size: .; V gene: TRBV28; CDR3 protein: CASSHERGRYNEQFF
clone size: .; V gene: TRBV5-4; CDR3 protein: CASRIPGQSKNYGYTF
clone size: .; V gene: TRBV2; CDR3 protein: CASSLAGTSLTDTQYF